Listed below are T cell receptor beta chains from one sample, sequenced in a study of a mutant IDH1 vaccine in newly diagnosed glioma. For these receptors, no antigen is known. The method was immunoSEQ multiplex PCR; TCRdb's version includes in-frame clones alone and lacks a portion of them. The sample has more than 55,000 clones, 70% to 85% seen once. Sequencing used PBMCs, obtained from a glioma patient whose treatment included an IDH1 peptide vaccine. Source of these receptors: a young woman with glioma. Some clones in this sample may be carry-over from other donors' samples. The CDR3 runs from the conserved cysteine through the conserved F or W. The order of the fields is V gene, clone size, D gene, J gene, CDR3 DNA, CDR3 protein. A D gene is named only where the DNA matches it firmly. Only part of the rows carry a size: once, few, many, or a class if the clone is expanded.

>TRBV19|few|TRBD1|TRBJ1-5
TGTGCCAGTAGTACCGGACAGGGGCTACATTTT
CASSTGQGLHF
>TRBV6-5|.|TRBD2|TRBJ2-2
TGTGCCAGCAGTTACTCGCAGGGACTAAACACCGGGGAGCTGTTTTTT
CASSYSQGLNTGELFF
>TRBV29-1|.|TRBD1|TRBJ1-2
TGCAGCGTTGAGATGGGGGACAGGGTGGCAGGTGGCTACACCTTC
CSVEMGDRVAGGYTF
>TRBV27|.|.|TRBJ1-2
TGTGCCAGCAGCCAGGAGACAGGAGCTAACTATGGCTACACCTTC
CASSQETGANYGYTF
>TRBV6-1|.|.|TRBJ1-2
TGTGCCAGCAGTGCCATGGGAAGGGTGAACTATGGCTACACCTTC
CASSAMGRVNYGYTF
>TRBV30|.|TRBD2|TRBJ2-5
TGTGCCCAGGGAGGGTCTGAGACCCAGTACTTC
CAQGGSETQYF
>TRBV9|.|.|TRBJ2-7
TGTGCCAGCAGCGTCGAGGGAACTCTCTCCTACGAGCAGTACTTC
CASSVEGTLSYEQYF
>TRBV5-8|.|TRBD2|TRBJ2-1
TGTGCCAGCAGCCCGACTAGCGGCTTGAGCTCCTACAATGAGCAGTTCTTC
CASSPTSGLSSYNEQFF
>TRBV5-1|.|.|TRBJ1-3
TGCGCCAGCAGCTTGTCCGGCGACACCATATATTTT
CASSLSGDTIYF
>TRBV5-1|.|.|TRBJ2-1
TGCGCCAGCAGCGTGGTAGCGCTTAGCTCCTACAATGAGCAGTTCTTC
CASSVVALSSYNEQFF
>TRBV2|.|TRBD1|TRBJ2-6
TGTGCCAGCTCGGGACAGGGCTCTGGGGCCAACGTCCTGACTTTC
CASSGQGSGANVLTF
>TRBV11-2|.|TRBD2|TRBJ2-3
TGTGCCAGCAGCTGGGCCGGCGGGAGGTTCGATACGCAGTATTTT
CASSWAGGRFDTQYF
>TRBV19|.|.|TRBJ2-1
TGTGCCAGTCGTCCGAGGGGCACCTACAATGAGCAGTTCTTC
CASRPRGTYNEQFF
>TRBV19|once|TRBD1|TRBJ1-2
TGTGCCAGTAGTATCCCCCCGACAGGGGGCAGCTATGGCTACACCTTC
CASSIPPTGGSYGYTF
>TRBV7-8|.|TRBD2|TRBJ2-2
TGTGCCAGCAGCCCACCCCGCGGGAGGACGAACACCGGGGAGCTGTTTTTT
CASSPPRGRTNTGELFF
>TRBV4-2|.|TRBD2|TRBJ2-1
TGTGCCAGCAGCCAAGACGAGGGGACTAGCGGGGGGGTCGGTGACAATGAGCAGTTCTTC
CASSQDEGTSGGVGDNEQFF
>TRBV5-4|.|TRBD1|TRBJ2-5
TGTGCCAGCACCTTGGACAGGGGCGAAAAGACCCAGTACTTC
CASTLDRGEKTQYF
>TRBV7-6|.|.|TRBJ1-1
TGTGCCAGCAGCTTAGGGGGCGGAGAGGCTTTCTTT
CASSLGGGEAFF
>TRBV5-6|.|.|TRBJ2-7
TGTGCCAGCAGCTTGGGGGGGACTCATGGGGGTCCCTACGAGCAGTACTTC
CASSLGGTHGGPYEQYF
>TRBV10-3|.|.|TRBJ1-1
TGTGCCATGGCTGGGTCCGGCCCAGGGGCCATGAACACTGAAGCTTTCTTT
CAMAGSGPGAMNTEAFF
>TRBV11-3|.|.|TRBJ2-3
TGTGCCAGCAGCTCTGGAGGTACGCAGTATTTT
CASSSGGTQYF
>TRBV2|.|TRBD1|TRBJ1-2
TGTGCCAGCAGGATGACAGGGGGCGCACGGGGCGGCTACACCTTC
CASRMTGGARGGYTF
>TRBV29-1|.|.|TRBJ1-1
TGCAGCGTTGTAGAGGCTCGGGGGAACACTGAAGCTTTCTTC
CSVVEARGNTEAFF
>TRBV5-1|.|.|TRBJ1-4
TGCGCCAGCAGCGGAGGCGTGGGTGCTAATGAAAAACTGTTTTTT
CASSGGVGANEKLFF
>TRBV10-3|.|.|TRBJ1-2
TGTGCCATCAATCTTTCGGGAGTCTATGGCTACACCTTC
CAINLSGVYGYTF
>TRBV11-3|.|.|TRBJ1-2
TGTGCCAGCAGCCCCTCTTATTTCGAAGTCCATGGCTACACCTTC
CASSPSYFEVHGYTF
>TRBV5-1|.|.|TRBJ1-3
TGCGCCAGCAGCTCCCCAGAGATTCGAAACACCATATATTTT
CASSSPEIRNTIYF
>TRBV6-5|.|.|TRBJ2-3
TGTGCCACCTCGAGCGGGTTTTCTAGCACAGATACGCAGTATTTT
CATSSGFSSTDTQYF
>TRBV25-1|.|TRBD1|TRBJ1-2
TGTGCCAGCAGTAACAGGGGGAACTATGGCTACACCTTC
CASSNRGNYGYTF
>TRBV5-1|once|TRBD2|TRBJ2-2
TGCGCCAGCAGCTTGCCCCGGAGGACTAGCGGGAGGGCCTTCGTGAACACCGGGGAGCTGTTTTTT
CASSLPRRTSGRAFVNTGELFF
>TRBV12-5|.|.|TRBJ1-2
TGTGCTAGTGGTTTGGAAGGATACTATGGCTACACCTTC
CASGLEGYYGYTF
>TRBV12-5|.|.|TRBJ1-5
TGTGCTAGTGGTTACAGGGGCAATCAGCCCCAGCATTTT
CASGYRGNQPQHF
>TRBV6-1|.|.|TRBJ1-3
TGTGCCAGCAGTGTTCTCTTAGGAATCATATATTTT
CASSVLLGIIYF
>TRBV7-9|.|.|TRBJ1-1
TGTGCCATCCCCCTTTTAACTGAAGCTTTCTTT
CAIPLLTEAFF
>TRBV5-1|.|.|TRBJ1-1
TGCGCCAGCAGCTTGCTGACAGCTAACACTGAAGCTTTCTTT
CASSLLTANTEAFF
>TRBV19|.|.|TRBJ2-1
TGTGCCAGTAGTCTATCGGCAGGGTTGGGCAATGAGCAGTTCTTC
CASSLSAGLGNEQFF
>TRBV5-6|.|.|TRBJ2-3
TGTGCCAGCAGCCCTAGCACAGATACGCAGTATTTT
CASSPSTDTQYF
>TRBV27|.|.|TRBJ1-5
TGTGCCAGCAGTTGGGGAATAAGCAATCAGCCCCAGCATTTT
CASSWGISNQPQHF
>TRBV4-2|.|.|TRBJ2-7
TGTGCCAGCAGCCAAGGTCCAGTCACCTACGAGCAGTACTTC
CASSQGPVTYEQYF
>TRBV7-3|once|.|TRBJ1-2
TGTGCCAGCAGCCCAGGACCGAGAACATCCTATGGCTACACCTTC
CASSPGPRTSYGYTF
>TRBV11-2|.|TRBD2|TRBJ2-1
TGTGCCAGCAGCTTCAGCGGGAGTTTAGGAAATGAGCAGTTCTTC
CASSFSGSLGNEQFF
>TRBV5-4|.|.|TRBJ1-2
TGTGCCAGCAGCTTGGGCGAGCTCGATGCTAACTATGGCTACACCTTC
CASSLGELDANYGYTF
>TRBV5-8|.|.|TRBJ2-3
TGTGCCAGCAGCATGACAGTTTCTAGCACAGATACGCAGTATTTT
CASSMTVSSTDTQYF
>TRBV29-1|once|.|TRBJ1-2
TGCAGCGTTGAATCGGGTGTCAGTGATAACTATGGCTACACCTTC
CSVESGVSDNYGYTF
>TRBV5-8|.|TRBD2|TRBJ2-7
TGTGCCAGCAGCCTAGCGGGGGTAATATACGAGCAGTACTTC
CASSLAGVIYEQYF
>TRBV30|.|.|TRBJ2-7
TGTGCCTGGAGTCAGGACCACCACGAGCAGTACTTC
CAWSQDHHEQYF
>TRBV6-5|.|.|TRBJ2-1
TGTGCCAGCAGTTACGTCCCAGCGACCTACAATGAGCAGTTCTTC
CASSYVPATYNEQFF
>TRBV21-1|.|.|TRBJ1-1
TGTGCCAGCAGCAGAACCGGGACAGGGGGCGTGGACACTGAAGCTTTCTTT
CASSRTGTGGVDTEAFF
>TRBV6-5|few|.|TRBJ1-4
TGTGCCAGCAGTTACTCGCGGGCTTCAACTAATGAAAAACTGTTTTTT
CASSYSRASTNEKLFF
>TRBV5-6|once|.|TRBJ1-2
TGTGCCAGCAGAACATACGCCGGGACATTAGTTGGCTACACCTTC
CASRTYAGTLVGYTF
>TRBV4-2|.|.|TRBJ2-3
TGTGCCAGCAGCCAAGAAAAACGGGCACCGGTCGTTACGCAGTATTTT
CASSQEKRAPVVTQYF
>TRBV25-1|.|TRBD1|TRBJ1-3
TGTGCCAGCAGTTTGACAGGGTGGGGAAACACCATATATTTT
CASSLTGWGNTIYF
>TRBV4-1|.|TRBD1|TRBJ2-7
TGCGCCAGCAGCCTGCGTCCAGAGGGGGCAGGGGACGAGCAGTACTTC
CASSLRPEGAGDEQYF
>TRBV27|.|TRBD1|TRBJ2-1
TGTGCCAGCAGCTCCGGGACAGGGGGTTACAATGAGCAGTTCTTC
CASSSGTGGYNEQFF
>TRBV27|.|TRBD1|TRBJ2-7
TGTGCCAGCGGTCGACAGGGACCCTACGAGCAGTACTTC
CASGRQGPYEQYF
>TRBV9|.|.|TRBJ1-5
TGTGCCAGCAGCGCATTGGGACGGACCAATCAGCCCCAGCATTTT
CASSALGRTNQPQHF
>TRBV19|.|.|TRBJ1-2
TGTGCCAGTAGTTTGGACTCAGGGTTTAACTATGGCTACACCTTC
CASSLDSGFNYGYTF
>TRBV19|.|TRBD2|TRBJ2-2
TGTGCCAGTGGAGCCCTAGCGGGAGGGCCCACCGGGGAGCTGTTTTTT
CASGALAGGPTGELFF
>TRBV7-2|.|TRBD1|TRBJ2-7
TGTGCCAGCAGCTATTTGACAGGGTCATTAAACGAGCAGTACTTC
CASSYLTGSLNEQYF